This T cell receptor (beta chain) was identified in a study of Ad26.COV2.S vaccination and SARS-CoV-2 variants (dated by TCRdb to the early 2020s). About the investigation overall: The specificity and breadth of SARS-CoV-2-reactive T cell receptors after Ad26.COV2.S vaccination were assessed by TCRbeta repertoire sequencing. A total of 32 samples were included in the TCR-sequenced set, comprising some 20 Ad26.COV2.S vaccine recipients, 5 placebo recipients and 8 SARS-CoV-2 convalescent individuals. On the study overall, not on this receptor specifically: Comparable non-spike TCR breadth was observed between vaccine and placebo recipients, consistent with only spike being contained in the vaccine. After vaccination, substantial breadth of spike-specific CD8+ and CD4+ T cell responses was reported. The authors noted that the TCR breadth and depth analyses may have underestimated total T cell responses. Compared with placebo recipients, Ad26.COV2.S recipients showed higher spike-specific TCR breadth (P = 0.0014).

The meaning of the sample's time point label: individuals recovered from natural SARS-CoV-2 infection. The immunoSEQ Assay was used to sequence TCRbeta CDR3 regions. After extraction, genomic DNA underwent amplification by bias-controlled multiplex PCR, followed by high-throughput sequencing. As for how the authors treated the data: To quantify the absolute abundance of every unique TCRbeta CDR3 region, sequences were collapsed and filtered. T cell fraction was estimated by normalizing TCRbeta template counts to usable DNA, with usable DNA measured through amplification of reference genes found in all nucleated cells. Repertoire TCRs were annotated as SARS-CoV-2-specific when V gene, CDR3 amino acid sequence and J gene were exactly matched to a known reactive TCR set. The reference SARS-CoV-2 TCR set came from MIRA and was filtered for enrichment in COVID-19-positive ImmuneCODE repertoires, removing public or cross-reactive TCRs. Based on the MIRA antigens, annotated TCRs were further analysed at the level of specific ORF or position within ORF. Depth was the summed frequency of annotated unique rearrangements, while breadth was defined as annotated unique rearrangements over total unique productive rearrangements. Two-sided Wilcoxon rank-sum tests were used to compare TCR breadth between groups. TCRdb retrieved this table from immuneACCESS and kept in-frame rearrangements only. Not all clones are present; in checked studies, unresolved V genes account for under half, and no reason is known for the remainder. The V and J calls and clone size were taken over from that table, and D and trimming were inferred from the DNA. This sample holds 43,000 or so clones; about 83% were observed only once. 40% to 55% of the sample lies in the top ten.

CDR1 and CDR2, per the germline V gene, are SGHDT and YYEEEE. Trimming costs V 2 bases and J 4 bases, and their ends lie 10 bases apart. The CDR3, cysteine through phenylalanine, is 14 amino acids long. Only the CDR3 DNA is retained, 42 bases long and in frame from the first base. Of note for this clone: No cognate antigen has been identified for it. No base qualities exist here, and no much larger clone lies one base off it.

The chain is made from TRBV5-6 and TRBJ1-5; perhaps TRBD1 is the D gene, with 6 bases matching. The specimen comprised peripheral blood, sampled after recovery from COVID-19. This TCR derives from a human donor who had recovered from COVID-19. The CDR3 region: CASSFRTENQPQHF. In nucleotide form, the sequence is TGTGCCAGCAGCTTCCGGACAGAGAATCAGCCCCAGCATTTT. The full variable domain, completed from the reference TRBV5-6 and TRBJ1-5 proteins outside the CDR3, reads DAGVTQSPTHLIKTRGQQVTLRCSPKSGHDTVSWYQQALGQGPQFIFQYYEEEERQRGNFPDRFSGHQFPNYSSELNVNALLLGDSALYLCASSFRTENQPQHFGDGTRLSIL.